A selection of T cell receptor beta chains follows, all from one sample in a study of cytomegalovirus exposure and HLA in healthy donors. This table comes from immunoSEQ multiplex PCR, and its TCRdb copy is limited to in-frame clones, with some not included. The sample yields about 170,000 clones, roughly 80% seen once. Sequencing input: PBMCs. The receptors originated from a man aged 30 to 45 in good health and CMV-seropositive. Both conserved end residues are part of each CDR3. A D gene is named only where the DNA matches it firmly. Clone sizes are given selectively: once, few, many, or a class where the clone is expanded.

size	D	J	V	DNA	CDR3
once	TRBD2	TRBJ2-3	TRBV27	TGTGCCAGCAGTTTCCGGGACTACGATAGCACAGATACGCAGTATTTT	CASSFRDYDSTDTQYF
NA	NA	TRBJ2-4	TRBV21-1	TGTGCCAGCAGCAAGAAGAAGAGGACAGGGAAACTAGCCAAAAACATTCAGTACTTC	CASSKKKRTGKLAKNIQYF
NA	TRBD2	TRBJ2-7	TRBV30	TGTGCCTGGCGGACTAGCGGGAGCTCCTACGAGCAGTACTTC	CAWRTSGSSYEQYF
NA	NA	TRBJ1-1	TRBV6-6	TGTGCCAGCATCCCAACACAGAACACTGAAGCTTTCTTT	CASIPTQNTEAFF
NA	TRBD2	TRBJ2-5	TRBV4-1	TGCGCCAGCAGCCGCCGAGGGGCGGGGGAGCGTCTCTCAGGGACCCAGTACTTC	CASSRRGAGERLSGTQYF
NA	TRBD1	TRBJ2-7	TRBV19	TGTGCCAGTAGCCCGACAGGGGTGACCTACGAGCAGTACTTC	CASSPTGVTYEQYF
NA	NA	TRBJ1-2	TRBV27	TGTGCCAGCAGTTTGCGACAGAACTATGGCTACACCTTC	CASSLRQNYGYTF
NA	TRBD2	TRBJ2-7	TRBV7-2	TGTGCCAGTACCCGTCCGGGGGGACGGGGGGCCTACGAGCAGTACTTC	CASTRPGGRGAYEQYF
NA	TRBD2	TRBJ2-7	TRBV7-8	TGTGCCAGCAGAGGGGGCGGGAGGGCCTTTAAAGAGCAGTACTTC	CASRGGGRAFKEQYF
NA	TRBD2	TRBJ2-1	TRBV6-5	TGTGCCAGCAGTTCCGGGACTAGCGGACCTACGGAGCAGTTCTTC	CASSSGTSGPTEQFF
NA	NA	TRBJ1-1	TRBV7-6	TGTGCCAGCAGCCCCTCAGGGCCGGGCGACACTGAAGCTTTCTTT	CASSPSGPGDTEAFF
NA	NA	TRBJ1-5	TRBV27	TGTGCCAGCAGTTTATACCGGGCCCACAGGGATGGCAATCAGCCCCAGCATTTT	CASSLYRAHRDGNQPQHF
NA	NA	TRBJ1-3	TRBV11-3	TGTGCCAGCAGATATAGCTCTGGAAACACCATATATTTT	CASRYSSGNTIYF
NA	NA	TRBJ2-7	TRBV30	TGTGCCTGGAGCCCTAACTACGAGCAGTACTTC	CAWSPNYEQYF
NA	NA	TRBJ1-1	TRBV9	TGTGCCAGCAGCGTAAATAAGAACACTGAAGCTTTCTTT	CASSVNKNTEAFF
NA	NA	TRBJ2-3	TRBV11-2	TGTGCCAGCAGGGGACTTGGCACAGATACGCAGTATTTT	CASRGLGTDTQYF
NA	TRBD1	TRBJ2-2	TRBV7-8	TGTGCCAGCAGTCCCCGGGACAGATACACCGGGGAGCTGTTTTTT	CASSPRDRYTGELFF
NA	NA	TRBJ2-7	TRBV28	TGTGCCAGCAGCCTTACAGGCAGGAGCTACGAGCAGTACTTC	CASSLTGRSYEQYF
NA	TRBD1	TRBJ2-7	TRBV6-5	TGTGCCAGCAGTATCGGGACAGGCCGAACCTACGAGCAGTACTTC	CASSIGTGRTYEQYF
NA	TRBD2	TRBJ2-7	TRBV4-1	TGCGCCAGCAGCCTAACCTGGGAGGGGTCGTCCTACGAGCAGTACTTC	CASSLTWEGSSYEQYF
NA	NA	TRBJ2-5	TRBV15	TGTGCCACCAGCAGAGATTCACAGACAGGCCCACAAGAGACCCAGTACTTC	CATSRDSQTGPQETQYF
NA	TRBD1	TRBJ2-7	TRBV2	TGTGCCAGCAGTGGAAGAACAGGGGGCGCGTTCTACGAGCAGTACTTC	CASSGRTGGAFYEQYF
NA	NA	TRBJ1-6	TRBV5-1	TGCGCCAGCAGCTTGGTGGGGGCCTCCTATAATTCACCCCTCCACTTT	CASSLVGASYNSPLHF
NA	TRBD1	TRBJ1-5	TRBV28	TGTGCCAGCAGTCCATATTCGGGGACAGCGTCGCGTTGGCCCCAGCATTTT	CASSPYSGTASRWPQHF